This is a list of T cell receptor beta chains from one sample in a study. TCRdb reanalysed the RT-PCR reads using MiXCR and keeps one entry per CDR3 protein. The data contain hundreds of thousands of distinct CDR3 sequences, 13% to 15% of them seen just once; the ten biggest clones take up 3% to 4.5%. The material sequenced was memory CD4+ T cells from blood. These receptors all come from a female donor in good health, serving as a healthy control. Both conserved end residues are part of each CDR3. D genes are given only for firm matches. Size is stated for part of the rows, as once, few or many counts, or as a class when the clone is expanded.

size: many
D: TRBD1
J: TRBJ1-2
V: TRBV4-3
DNA: TGCGCCAGCAGCCAAGATGGCAGGACAGGGGTTAATGGCGGCTACACCTTC
CDR3: CASSQDGRTGVNGGYTF

size: many
D: .
J: TRBJ1-2
V: TRBV29-1
DNA: TGCAGCGTTGGAGAGACAGGTCCTAACTATGGCTACACCTTC
CDR3: CSVGETGPNYGYTF

size: few
D: .
J: TRBJ2-5
V: TRBV4-1
DNA: TGCGCCAGCAGCCCATACAGGAATTCAGAGACCCAGTACTTC
CDR3: CASSPYRNSETQYF

size: many
D: .
J: TRBJ2-5
V: TRBV20-1
DNA: TGCAGTGCTAGAGATTCAAGCCAGTCTTCGGAGACCCAGTACTTC
CDR3: CSARDSSQSSETQYF

size: few
D: TRBD1
J: TRBJ2-7
V: TRBV6-6
DNA: TGTGCCAGCAGTTCTTCCGGGACAGGGTTTGGCGAGCAGTACTTC
CDR3: CASSSSGTGFGEQYF

size: few
D: TRBD2
J: TRBJ2-1
V: TRBV20-1
DNA: TGCAGTGCGGAAAAGGGACTAGCGGGAGGCAATGAGCAGTTCTTC
CDR3: CSAEKGLAGGNEQFF

size: few
D: .
J: TRBJ1-3
V: TRBV7-6
DNA: TGTGCCAGCAGCTCTAGAGGGAGCTCTGGGGGAAACACCATATATTTT
CDR3: CASSSRGSSGGNTIYF

size: .
D: .
J: TRBJ1-4
V: TRBV4-3
DNA: TGCGCCAGCAGCCAAGATACCAGGGGTAATGAAAAACTGTTTTTT
CDR3: CASSQDTRGNEKLFF

size: many
D: .
J: TRBJ2-1
V: TRBV7-9
DNA: TGTGCCAGCAGCTTACAACATGAGCAGTTCTTC
CDR3: CASSLQHEQFF

size: many
D: .
J: TRBJ1-1
V: TRBV7-8
DNA: TGTGCCAGCAGCTTAGTATCGGGAGGTGAAGCTGAAGCTTTCTTT
CDR3: CASSLVSGGEAEAFF

size: .
D: .
J: TRBJ1-1
V: TRBV5-8
DNA: TGTGCCAGCAGCTTATCAGGGAAGAACACTGAAGCTTTCTTT
CDR3: CASSLSGKNTEAFF

size: few
D: .
J: TRBJ1-2
V: TRBV20-1
DNA: TGCAGTGCCCCACGGAGGGTCGGCTATGGCTACACCTTC
CDR3: CSAPRRVGYGYTF

size: many
D: .
J: TRBJ2-7
V: TRBV29-1
DNA: TGCAGCGGTGAGACGGCGTACGAGCAGTACTTC
CDR3: CSGETAYEQYF

size: few
D: .
J: TRBJ1-2
V: TRBV12-3/TRBV12-4
DNA: TGTGCCAGCAGTTTTCAGGGGCGAATAGGGTCTAATGATGGCTACACCTTC
CDR3: CASSFQGRIGSNDGYTF

size: .
D: .
J: TRBJ2-1
V: TRBV10-3
DNA: TGTGCCGTCGGCAGCGGAGGCTCCTACAATGAGCAGTTCTTC
CDR3: CAVGSGGSYNEQFF

size: .
D: .
J: TRBJ2-1
V: TRBV9
DNA: TGTGCCAGCAGCGTCGAGAATTGGACTCCATCTGGTGAGCAGTTCTTC
CDR3: CASSVENWTPSGEQFF

size: few
D: .
J: TRBJ1-1
V: TRBV12-3/TRBV12-4
DNA: TGTGCCAGCAGGCGCCCAGGGAGCGGAGCTTTCTTT
CDR3: CASRRPGSGAFF

size: once
D: TRBD1
J: TRBJ1-4
V: TRBV9
DNA: TGTGCCAGCAGCTCGAAAAACAGGGGAAGGGACGAAAAACTGTTTTTT
CDR3: CASSSKNRGRDEKLFF

size: .
D: TRBD1
J: TRBJ2-7
V: TRBV7-2
DNA: TGTGCCAGCAGCCGGGACAGGGCGAATCTGGAGCAGTACTTC
CDR3: CASSRDRANLEQYF

size: .
D: .
J: TRBJ1-3
V: TRBV7-2
DNA: TGTGCCAGCAGCGAGCTCCCTGGAAACACCATATATTTT
CDR3: CASSELPGNTIYF

size: many
D: .
J: TRBJ2-7
V: TRBV15
DNA: TGTGCCACCAGCAGAGATCTGGGAGCGGCTACCTACGAGCAGTACTTC
CDR3: CATSRDLGAATYEQYF

size: many
D: .
J: TRBJ2-7
V: TRBV12-3/TRBV12-4
DNA: TGTGCCAGCACGTACAGGAGTCTACTCCCCGAGCAGTACTTC
CDR3: CASTYRSLLPEQYF

size: few
D: .
J: TRBJ1-2
V: TRBV11-2
DNA: TGTGCCAGCAGCTTCCAGCTGGACAGCGCTAACTATGGCTACACCTTC
CDR3: CASSFQLDSANYGYTF

size: few
D: .
J: TRBJ1-6
V: TRBV7-3
DNA: TGTGCCAGCAGCATGGGGGGTTATAATTCACCCCTCCACTTT
CDR3: CASSMGGYNSPLHF

size: few
D: .
J: TRBJ1-1
V: TRBV7-2
DNA: TGTGCCAGCAGCTTTAATTGGGGCACTGAAGCTTTCTTT
CDR3: CASSFNWGTEAFF

size: .
D: .
J: TRBJ2-1
V: TRBV28
DNA: TGTGCCAGCCCCCCGGGGACATCGACCTACAATGAGCAGTTCTTC
CDR3: CASPPGTSTYNEQFF

size: few
D: TRBD1
J: TRBJ1-6
V: TRBV19
DNA: TGTGCCAGTAGTACTGACAGGGTGGGGACACCCCTCCACTTT
CDR3: CASSTDRVGTPLHF

size: few
D: .
J: TRBJ1-2
V: TRBV11-2
DNA: TGTGCCAGCAAATCGACGAACTATGGCTACACCTTC
CDR3: CASKSTNYGYTF

size: .
D: .
J: TRBJ1-5
V: TRBV30
DNA: TGTGCCTGGGGAGGACGGTCACTTACGAGCAATCAGCCCCAGCATTTT
CDR3: CAWGGRSLTSNQPQHF

size: few
D: TRBD2
J: TRBJ2-1
V: TRBV24-1
DNA: TGTGCCACCAGTGACCCGGGACTAGCGGGAGGGCCGTTCAATGAGCAGTTCTTC
CDR3: CATSDPGLAGGPFNEQFF

size: many
D: TRBD1
J: TRBJ1-2
V: TRBV12-3/TRBV12-4
DNA: TGTGCCAGCAGGACTACAGGGGAGGACTATGGCTACACCTTC
CDR3: CASRTTGEDYGYTF

size: .
D: TRBD1
J: TRBJ1-2
V: TRBV2
DNA: TGTGCCAGCAGTGTTCTCGCCTCGACAGGGAACTATGGCTACACCTTC
CDR3: CASSVLASTGNYGYTF

size: few
D: .
J: TRBJ1-5
V: TRBV2
DNA: TGTGCCAGCAGTGAGGACCGGGACCCCAGACGGCCCCAGCATTTT
CDR3: CASSEDRDPRRPQHF

size: .
D: TRBD2
J: TRBJ2-5
V: TRBV9
DNA: TGTGCCAGCAGCGCCGAGACTAGCGGGGAGACCCAGTACTTC
CDR3: CASSAETSGETQYF

size: many
D: TRBD1
J: TRBJ2-1
V: TRBV6-1
DNA: TGTGCCAGCAGTGGACCGGGACAGGGGAAATACAATGAGCAGTTCTTC
CDR3: CASSGPGQGKYNEQFF

size: few
D: .
J: TRBJ1-2
V: TRBV7-9
DNA: TGTGCCAGCAGCTTAGCGAGAGTAAACTCCGATGGCTACACCTTC
CDR3: CASSLARVNSDGYTF

size: many
D: .
J: TRBJ2-4
V: TRBV7-2
DNA: TGTGCCAGCAGTTCAGGACTGAACATTCAGTACTTC
CDR3: CASSSGLNIQYF